This T cell receptor (beta chain) was captured in a study of PD-1 blockade in classical Hodgkin lymphoma (dated by TCRdb to about 2020). Background for the entire study: Nivolumab dosing was 3 mg/kg intravenously every 2 weeks, continuing until either disease progression or unacceptable toxicity. The study used CyTOF and TCR beta sequencing to define a peripheral blood immune signature of response to PD-1 blockade in classical Hodgkin lymphoma. The research as a whole found: Patients starting nivolumab less than 1 year after ASCT had lower diversity and were excluded from later analyses to avoid confounding by immune reconstitution. CD4+ but not CD8+ TCR diversity rose significantly by C4D1 (p=0.0027 vs p=0.16), most apparent in complete responders (p=0.02). The study was limited to a single clinical trial cohort, and causes of repertoire differences, possibly disease activity or prior therapy, remained undefined. Trial patients with a complete response had baseline diversity similar to that of newly diagnosed patients, while partial responders and progressors had significantly lower diversity. Baseline TCR diversity was reported to be lower in newly diagnosed patients than in healthy donors, and even lower in relapsed/refractory patients.

Genomic DNA was isolated using the Qiagen DNeasy kit from unsorted PBMCs as well as from negatively selected CD4+ and CD8+ fractions. Amplification of TCR beta CDR3 regions was done by immunoSEQ multiplex PCR with primers that anneal to V and J segments. A synthetic immune receptor repertoire was used to minimize amplification bias, and remaining bias was computationally removed after sequencing. As for how the authors treated the data: Repertoire diversity was quantified as the Shannon entropy index using custom Python scripts. The unsorted, CD4+ and CD8+ repertoires were each analyzed separately, with the exception of combined analyses, where CD4+ and CD8+ sequences were merged in silico. Clonal expansion was defined as a frequency increase of at least 2-fold after treatment compared with C1D1, and clones undetected at baseline were assigned a pseudocount of 0.5. Singleton clones were defined as clones with 0 or 1 copy at C1D1, and non-singleton clones were defined as clones with 2 or more copies. Clones expanded in unsorted samples were annotated as CD4+, CD8+ or unknown by matching protein sequences in sorted samples from the same patient. Wilcoxon tests were applied to paired samples to test diversity changes from C1D1 to C4D1. Not all clones reach the TCRdb copy of this immuneACCESS table, which keeps in-frame sequences only. Checked studies attribute under half of the gap to unresolved V genes and leave the rest unexplained. The V and J calls and clone size are taken from that table; D and trimming were inferred from the DNA. The sample table holds some 100,000 clones, of which around 89% were seen once. The ten largest clones take up 5% to 7.5% of the sample.

The sample's time point label is to be understood as: cycle 2 day 1 (C2D1) of nivolumab. Every trial patient had relapsed following autologous stem cell transplantation, and prior brentuximab vedotin exposure was what differed among cohorts A, B and C. The trial cohort was composed of approximately 60 patients with relapsed/refractory classical Hodgkin lymphoma, for whom complete response, partial response or progressive disease was recorded as best overall response. Single-agent nivolumab was administered to trial patients in the multi-cohort phase II CheckMate 205 trial. An independent review committee assessed best overall response by applying the 2007 International Working Group response criteria. Trial PBMCs were collected immediately before nivolumab initiation (C1D1) and during therapy at cycle 2 day 1 and cycle 4 day 1. Peripheral blood was collected in 8 mL Vacutainer Cell Preparation Tubes, from which PBMCs were isolated by centrifugation and then cryopreserved.

Turning to this clone: The antigen it recognizes is unknown. Nothing much larger sits one base from this clone, and base qualities are not available.

Including cysteine and phenylalanine, the CDR3 has 13 amino acids. Here the CDR3 DNA is all that survives: 39 bases in frame from base 1. A distance of 11 bases separates the germline ends of V and J, which lose 2 bases and 7 bases respectively. Based on the germline V gene (reference sequence), the CDR1 and CDR2 sequences are LNHDA and SQIVND. Recombination linked TRBV19 to TRBJ1-2; confidence is insufficient to name the D gene. Here the sequenced sample was peripheral blood mononuclear cells (PBMCs), taken before the second cycle of nivolumab. This receptor was identified in a human donor with classical Hodgkin lymphoma. The CDR3 loop reads CASSIRQDVGYTF. The sequence in DNA is TGTGCCAGTAGTATACGGCAGGATGTTGGCTACACCTTC.